This note documents a single T cell receptor (beta chain) sequence. Profiled with immunoSEQ multiplex PCR; TCRdb holds only in-frame clones, not every one. This sample has some 2,400,000 clones, with more than 90% found just once. The V and J ends lost 3 bases and 5 bases respectively, with 11 bases between them. The CDR3 spans 13 residues. Germline V gene sequence: CDR1 GTSNPN, CDR2 SVGIG (reference sequence). These data belong to a study of shared clonotypes between healthy human individuals. The receptor comes from a man younger than 35 in good health. V is TRBV30 and J is TRBJ2-1, with a possible D match to TRBD1 (6 bases). Sequenced input: naive CD4+ T cells sorted from blood. Described subset: CD45RA+ positively selected. The CDR3 nucleotides are TGTGCCTGGAGCCAGGGGCAACACAATGAGCAGTTCTTC. This codes for CAWSQGQHNEQFF.